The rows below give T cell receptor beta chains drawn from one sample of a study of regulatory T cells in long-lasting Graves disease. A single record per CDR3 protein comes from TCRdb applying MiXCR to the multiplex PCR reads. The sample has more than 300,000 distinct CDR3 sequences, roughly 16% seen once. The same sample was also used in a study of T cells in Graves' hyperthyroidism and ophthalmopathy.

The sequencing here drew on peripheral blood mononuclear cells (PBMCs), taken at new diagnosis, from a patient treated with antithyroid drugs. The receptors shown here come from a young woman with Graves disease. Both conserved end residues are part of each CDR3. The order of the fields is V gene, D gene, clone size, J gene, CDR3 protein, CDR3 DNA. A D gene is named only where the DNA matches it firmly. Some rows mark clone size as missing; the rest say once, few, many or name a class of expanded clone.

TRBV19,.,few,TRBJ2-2,CASSIGTPNTGELFF,TGTGCCAGTAGTATCGGGACACCGAACACCGGGGAGCTGTTTTTT
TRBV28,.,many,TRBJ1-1,CASSSSLGQGNTEAFF,TGTGCCAGCAGTTCCAGTTTGGGGCAGGGGAACACTGAAGCTTTCTTT
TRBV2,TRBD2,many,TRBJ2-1,CASSPTSGLREQFF,TGTGCCAGCAGTCCAACTAGCGGGCTGCGCGAGCAGTTCTTC
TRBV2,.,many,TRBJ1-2,CASVDGPNYGYTF,TGTGCCAGCGTAGACGGGCCTAACTATGGCTACACCTTC
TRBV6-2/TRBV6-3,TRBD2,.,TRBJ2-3,CASSDSIQAGGRDTQYF,TGTGCCAGCAGTGATTCCATTCAAGCGGGAGGGCGAGATACGCAGTATTTT
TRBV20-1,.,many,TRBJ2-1,CSARLHNEQFF,TGCAGTGCTAGATTACACAATGAGCAGTTCTTC
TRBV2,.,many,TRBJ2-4,CASIPWVQSPIAKNIQYF,TGTGCCAGCATCCCATGGGTACAGTCACCCATAGCCAAAAACATTCAGTACTTC
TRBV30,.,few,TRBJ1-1,CACGRLNTEAFF,TGTGCCTGCGGACGGCTGAACACTGAAGCTTTCTTT
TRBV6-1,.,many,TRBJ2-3,CASSEESARTQYF,TGTGCCAGCAGTGAAGAATCGGCTAGGACGCAGTATTTT
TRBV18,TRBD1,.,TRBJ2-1,CASPLTRPGQGSNEQFF,TGTGCCAGCCCACTAACCCGACCGGGACAGGGGTCCAATGAGCAGTTCTTC
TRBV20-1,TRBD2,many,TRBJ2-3,CSARDGGRAKDTQYF,TGCAGTGCCCGAGATGGCGGGAGGGCCAAAGATACGCAGTATTTT
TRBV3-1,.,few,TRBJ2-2,CASSHRTAGELFF,TGTGCCAGCAGCCATCGGACAGCCGGGGAGCTGTTTTTT
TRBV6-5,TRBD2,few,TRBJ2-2,CASSYRTSGNTGELFF,TGTGCCAGCAGTTACCGGACTAGCGGGAACACCGGGGAGCTGTTTTTT
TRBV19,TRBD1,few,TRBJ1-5,CASSPRRGQGAQPQHF,TGTGCCAGTAGTCCACGTCGGGGGCAGGGGGCTCAGCCCCAGCATTTT
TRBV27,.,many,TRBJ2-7,CASSFRDKAYEQYF,TGTGCCAGCAGTTTCCGGGACAAGGCCTACGAGCAGTACTTC
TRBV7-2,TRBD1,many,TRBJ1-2,CASSQQGQGVGYTF,TGTGCCAGCAGCCAGCAGGGACAGGGGGTTGGCTACACCTTC
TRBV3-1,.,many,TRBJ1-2,CASSQNYGYTF,TGTGCCAGCAGCCAAAACTATGGCTACACCTTC
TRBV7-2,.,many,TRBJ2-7,CASSLGTAGEQYF,TGTGCCAGCAGCTTAGGAACCGCGGGCGAGCAGTACTTC
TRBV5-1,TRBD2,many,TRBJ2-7,CASSHWRTSGSHEQYF,TGCGCCAGCAGCCATTGGCGGACTAGCGGGAGCCACGAGCAGTACTTC
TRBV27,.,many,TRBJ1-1,CASSFGQGFTEAFF,TGTGCCAGCAGTTTCGGGCAGGGGTTCACTGAAGCTTTCTTT
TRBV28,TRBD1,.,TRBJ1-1,CTSNIQGQAFF,TGTACCAGTAACATACAGGGGCAAGCTTTCTTT